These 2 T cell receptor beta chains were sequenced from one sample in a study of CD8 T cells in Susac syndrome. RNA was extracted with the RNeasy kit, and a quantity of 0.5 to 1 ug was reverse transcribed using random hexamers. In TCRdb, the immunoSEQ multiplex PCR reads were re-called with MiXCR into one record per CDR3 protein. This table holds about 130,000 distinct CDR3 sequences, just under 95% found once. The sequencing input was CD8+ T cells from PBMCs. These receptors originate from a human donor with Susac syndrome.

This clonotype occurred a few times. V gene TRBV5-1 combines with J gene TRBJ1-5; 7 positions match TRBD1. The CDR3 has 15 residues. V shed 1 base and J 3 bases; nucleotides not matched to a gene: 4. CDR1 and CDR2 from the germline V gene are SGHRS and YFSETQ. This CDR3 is CASSLLGQLNQPQHF. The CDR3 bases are TGCGCCAGCAGCTTGTTGGGACAGCTCAATCAGCCCCAGCATTTT.

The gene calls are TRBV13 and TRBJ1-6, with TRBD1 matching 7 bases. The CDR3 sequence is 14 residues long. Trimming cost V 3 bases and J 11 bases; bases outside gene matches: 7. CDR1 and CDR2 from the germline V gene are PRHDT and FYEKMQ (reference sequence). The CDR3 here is CASSFNRDRTPLHF. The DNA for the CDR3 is TGTGCCAGCAGCTTTAACCGGGACAGAACACCCCTCCACTTT. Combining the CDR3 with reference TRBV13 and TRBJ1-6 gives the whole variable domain AAGVIQSPRHLIKEKRETATLKCYPIPRHDTVYWYQQGPGQDPQFLISFYEKMQSDKGSIPDRFSAQQFSDYHSELNMSSLELGDSALYFCASSFNRDRTPLHFGNGTRLTVT.